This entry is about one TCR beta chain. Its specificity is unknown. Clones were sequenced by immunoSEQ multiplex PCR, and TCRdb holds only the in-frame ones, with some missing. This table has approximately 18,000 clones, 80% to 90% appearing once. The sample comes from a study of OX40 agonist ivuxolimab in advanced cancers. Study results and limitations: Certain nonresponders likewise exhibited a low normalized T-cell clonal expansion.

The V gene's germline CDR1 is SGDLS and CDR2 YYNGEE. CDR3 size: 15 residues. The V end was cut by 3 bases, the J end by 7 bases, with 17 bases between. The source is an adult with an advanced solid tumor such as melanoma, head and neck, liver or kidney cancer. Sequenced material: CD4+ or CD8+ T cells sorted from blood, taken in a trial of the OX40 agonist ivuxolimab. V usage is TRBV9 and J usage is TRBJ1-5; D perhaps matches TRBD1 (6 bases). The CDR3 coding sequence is TGTGCCAGCAGCGCGGAGGGACAAACCTGGCAGCCCCAGCATTTT. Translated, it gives CASSAEGQTWQPQHF.